The clone carrying this T cell receptor beta chain was seen at least ten times. The antigen remains undetermined. The record originates from a study of CD8 T cells in ankylosing spondylitis. Quantitative 5'-RACE with molecular barcodes generated TCR beta libraries. TCRdb called the 5' RACE reads again in MiXCR, with one record for every CDR3 protein. The sample lists approximately 190,000 distinct CDR3 sequences, approximately 12% seen once, with approximately 10% in the top ten. CDR1 DFQATT and CDR2 SNEGSKA come from the germline V gene (reference sequence). CDR3 length: 12 amino acids. V lost 3 bases to trimming and J lost 9 bases, with 15 bases between them. Study-wide points: The authors reported significant enrichment of disease-linked clones in matched ankylosing spondylitis synovial fluid. Disease-associated clones were CD8+ and fairly uncommon in peripheral blood. Made up of eight or nine highly homologous variants, a TCR beta motif appeared characteristic of ankylosing spondylitis blood.

The sample comprised blood, either unsorted or a sorted T cell fraction (not recorded which). The TCR comes from a female donor with ankylosing spondylitis or in good health (not recorded which). V usage is TRBV20-1 and J usage is TRBJ2-7; D uncertain. The CDR3 sequence is CSARNLGLGQYF. As DNA, the CDR3 is TGCAGTGCTAGGAACCTCGGCTTAGGGCAGTACTTC.